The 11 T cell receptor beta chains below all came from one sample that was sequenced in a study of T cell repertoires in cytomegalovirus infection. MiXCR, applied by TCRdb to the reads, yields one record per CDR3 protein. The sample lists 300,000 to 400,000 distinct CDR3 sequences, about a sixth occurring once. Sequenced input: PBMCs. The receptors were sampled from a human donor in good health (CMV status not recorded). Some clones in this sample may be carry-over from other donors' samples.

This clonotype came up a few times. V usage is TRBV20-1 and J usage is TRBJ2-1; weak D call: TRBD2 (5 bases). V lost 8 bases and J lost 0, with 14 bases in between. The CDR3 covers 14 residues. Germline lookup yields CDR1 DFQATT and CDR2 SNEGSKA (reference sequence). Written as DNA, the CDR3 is TGCAGTCTAAGAAGCGGTAGCTCCTACAATGAGCAGTTCTTC. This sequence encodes CSLRSGSSYNEQFF.

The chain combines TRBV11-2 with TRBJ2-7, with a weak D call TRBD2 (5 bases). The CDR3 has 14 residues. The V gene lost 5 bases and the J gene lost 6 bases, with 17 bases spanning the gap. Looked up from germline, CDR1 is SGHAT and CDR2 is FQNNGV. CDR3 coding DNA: TGTGCCAGCAGCCCCTGGCGGGCCCTTCGCGAGCAGTACTTC. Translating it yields CASSPWRALREQYF.

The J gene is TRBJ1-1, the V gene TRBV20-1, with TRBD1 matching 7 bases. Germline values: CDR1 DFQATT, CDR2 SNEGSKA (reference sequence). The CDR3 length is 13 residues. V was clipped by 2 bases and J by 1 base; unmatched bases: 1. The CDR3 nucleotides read TGCAGTGCTAGAAGACAGGGGAACACTGAAGCTTTCTTT. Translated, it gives CSARRQGNTEAFF.

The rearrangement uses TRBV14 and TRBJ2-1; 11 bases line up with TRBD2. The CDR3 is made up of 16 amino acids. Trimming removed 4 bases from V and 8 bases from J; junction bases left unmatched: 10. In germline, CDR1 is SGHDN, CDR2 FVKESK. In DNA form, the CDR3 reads TGTGCCAGCAGCCCGGACCTAGCGGGAGGAGTGTATGAGCAGTTCTTC. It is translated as CASSPDLAGGVYEQFF.

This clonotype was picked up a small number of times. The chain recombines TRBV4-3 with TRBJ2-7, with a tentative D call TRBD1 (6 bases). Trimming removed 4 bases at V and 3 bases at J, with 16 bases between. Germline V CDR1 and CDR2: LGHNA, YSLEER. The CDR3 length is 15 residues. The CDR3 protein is CASSPRQDGDYEQYF. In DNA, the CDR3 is TGCGCCAGCAGCCCCAGACAGGACGGAGACTACGAGCAGTACTTC.

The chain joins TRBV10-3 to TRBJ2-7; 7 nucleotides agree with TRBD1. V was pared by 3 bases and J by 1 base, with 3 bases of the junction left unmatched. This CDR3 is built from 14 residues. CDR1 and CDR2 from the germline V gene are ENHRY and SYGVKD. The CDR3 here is CAISDDRASYEQYF. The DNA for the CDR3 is TGTGCCATCAGTGATGACAGGGCATCCTACGAGCAGTACTTC.

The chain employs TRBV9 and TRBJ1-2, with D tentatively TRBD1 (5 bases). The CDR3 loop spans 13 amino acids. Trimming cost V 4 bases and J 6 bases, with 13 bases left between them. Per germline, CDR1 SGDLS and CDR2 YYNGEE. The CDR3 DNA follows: TGTGCCAGCAGCACCTCAGGGTCCCATGGCTACACCTTC. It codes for CASSTSGSHGYTF.

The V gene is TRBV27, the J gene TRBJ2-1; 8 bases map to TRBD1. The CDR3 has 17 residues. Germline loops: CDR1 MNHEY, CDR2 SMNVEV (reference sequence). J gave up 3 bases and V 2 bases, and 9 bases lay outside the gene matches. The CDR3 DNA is TGTGCCAGCAGTTTAAGGGAGACAGGGGATGGCTACAATGAGCAGTTCTTC. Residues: CASSLRETGDGYNEQFF.

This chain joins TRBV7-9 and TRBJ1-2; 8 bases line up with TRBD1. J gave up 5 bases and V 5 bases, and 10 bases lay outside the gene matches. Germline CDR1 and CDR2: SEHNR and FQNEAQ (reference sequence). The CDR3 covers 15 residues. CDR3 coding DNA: TGTGCCAGCAGCCCGAGACAGGGGCTCAGATATGGCTACACCTTC. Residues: CASSPRQGLRYGYTF.

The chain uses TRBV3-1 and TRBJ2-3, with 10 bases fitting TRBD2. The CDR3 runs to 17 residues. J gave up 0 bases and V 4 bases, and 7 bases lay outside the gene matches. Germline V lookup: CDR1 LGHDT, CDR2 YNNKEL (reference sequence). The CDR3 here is CASSPLAGVVSTDTQYF. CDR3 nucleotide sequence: TGTGCCAGCAGCCCCCTAGCGGGGGTGGTGAGCACAGATACGCAGTATTTT.

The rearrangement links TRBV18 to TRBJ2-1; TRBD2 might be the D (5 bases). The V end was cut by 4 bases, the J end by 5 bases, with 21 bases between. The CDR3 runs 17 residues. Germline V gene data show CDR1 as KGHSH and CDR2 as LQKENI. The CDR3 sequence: CASSLKVGMGINNEQFF. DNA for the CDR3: TGTGCCAGCTCACTTAAGGTCGGGATGGGCATCAACAATGAGCAGTTCTTC.